This entry lists 3 T cell receptor beta chains sequenced from one sample in a study of cytomegalovirus exposure and HLA in healthy donors. Researchers ran the PCR with 60 Vbeta and 13 Jbeta primers. The method was immunoSEQ multiplex PCR; TCRdb's version includes in-frame clones alone and lacks a portion of them. Counted here are about 140,000 clones, 88% occurring once; the ten biggest clones make up 0.5% to 0.65%. The specimen was PBMCs. These receptors were obtained from a middle-aged woman in good health and CMV-seronegative.

J is TRBJ1-5 and V is TRBV27; D is ambiguous. CDR3 length: 13 residues. Between the trimmed V and J ends, which lost 0 bases and 7 bases, there was a span of 7 bases. Germline CDR1 is MNHEY and CDR2 is SMNVEV (reference sequence). The CDR3: CASSLSREQPQHF. DNA of the CDR3: TGTGCCAGCAGTTTATCGCGTGAGCAGCCCCAGCATTTT.

The J gene is TRBJ2-1, the V gene TRBV10-3, with D possibly TRBD2 on 5 matching bases. Trimming shortened V by 1 base and J by 9 bases, and 10 bases separated the two germline ends. The CDR3 runs to 13 residues. Germline loops: CDR1 ENHRY, CDR2 SYGVKD. CDR3 bases: TGTGCCATCAGTGAGTTGTGGGAGAGTGAGCAGTTCTTC. This sequence encodes CAISELWESEQFF.

This clone was seen a handful of times. Here the CDR3 reads CASSLSGTSGLDTQYF. The CDR3 DNA reads TGCGCCAGCAGCTTATCCGGGACTAGCGGCCTAGATACGCAGTATTTT. The V gene is TRBV5-1, the J gene TRBJ2-3; 11 nucleotides align to TRBD2. The V and J ends lost 2 bases and 5 bases, in that order; junction bases with no gene match: 7. The CDR3 has 16 amino acids. Germline-derived CDR1 and CDR2 are SGHRS and YFSETQ.